The present T cell receptor (beta chain) was sequenced within a study of blood T cell repertoires in COVID-19. The method was immunoSEQ multiplex PCR; TCRdb's version includes in-frame clones alone and lacks a portion of them. This sample has about 140,000 clones, with roughly 80% found just once. Germline assignment: CDR1 SGHVS and CDR2 FQNEAQ. CDR3 length: 16 amino acids. The J segment lost 6 bases and the V segment lost 4 bases, leaving 12 bases of the junction unmatched. The chain links TRBV7-8 to TRBJ1-5, with TRBD1 identical over 7 bases. The TCR originated in a woman aged 18-29 years who had been exposed to COVID-19. The sequenced sample was PBMCs or T cells enriched from blood (not recorded which). CDR3 loop: CASSYRGGQAGQPQHF. DNA for the CDR3: TGTGCCAGCAGCTACAGGGGAGGCCAGGCGGGTCAGCCCCAGCATTTT.